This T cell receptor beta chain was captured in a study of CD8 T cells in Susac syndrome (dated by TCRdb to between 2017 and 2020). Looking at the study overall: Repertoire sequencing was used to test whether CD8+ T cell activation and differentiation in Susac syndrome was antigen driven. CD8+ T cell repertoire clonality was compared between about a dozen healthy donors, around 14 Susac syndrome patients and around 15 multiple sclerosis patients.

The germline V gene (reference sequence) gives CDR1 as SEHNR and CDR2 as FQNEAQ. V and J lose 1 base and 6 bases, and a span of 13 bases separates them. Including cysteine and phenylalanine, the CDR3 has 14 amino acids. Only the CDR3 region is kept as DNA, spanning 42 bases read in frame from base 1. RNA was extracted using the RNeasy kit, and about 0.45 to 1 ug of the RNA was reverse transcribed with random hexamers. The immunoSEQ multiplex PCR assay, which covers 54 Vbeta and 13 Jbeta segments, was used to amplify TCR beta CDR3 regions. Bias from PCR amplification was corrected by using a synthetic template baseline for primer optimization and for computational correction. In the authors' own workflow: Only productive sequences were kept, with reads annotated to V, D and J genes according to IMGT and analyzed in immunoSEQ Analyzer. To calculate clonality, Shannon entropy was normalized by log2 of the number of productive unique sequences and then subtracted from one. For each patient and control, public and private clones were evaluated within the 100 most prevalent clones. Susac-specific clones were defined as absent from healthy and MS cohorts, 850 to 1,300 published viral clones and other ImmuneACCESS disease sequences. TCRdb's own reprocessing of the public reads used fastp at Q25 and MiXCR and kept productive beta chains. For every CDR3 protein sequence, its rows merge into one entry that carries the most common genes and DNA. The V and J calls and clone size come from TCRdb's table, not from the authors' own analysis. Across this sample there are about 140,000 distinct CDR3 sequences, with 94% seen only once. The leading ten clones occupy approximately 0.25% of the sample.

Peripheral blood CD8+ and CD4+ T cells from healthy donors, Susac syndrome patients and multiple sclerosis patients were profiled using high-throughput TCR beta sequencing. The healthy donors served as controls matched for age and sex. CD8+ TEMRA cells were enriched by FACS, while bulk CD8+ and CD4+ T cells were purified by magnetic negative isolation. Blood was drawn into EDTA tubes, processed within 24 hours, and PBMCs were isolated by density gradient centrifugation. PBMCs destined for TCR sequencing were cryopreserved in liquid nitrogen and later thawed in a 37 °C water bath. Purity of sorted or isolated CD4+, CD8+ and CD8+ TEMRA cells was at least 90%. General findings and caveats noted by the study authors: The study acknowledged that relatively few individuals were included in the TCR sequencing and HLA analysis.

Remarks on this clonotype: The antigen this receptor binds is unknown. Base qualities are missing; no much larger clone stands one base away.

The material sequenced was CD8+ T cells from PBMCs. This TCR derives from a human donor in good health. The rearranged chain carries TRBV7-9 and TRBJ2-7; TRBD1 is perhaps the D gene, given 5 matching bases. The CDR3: CASSLGPREGEQYF. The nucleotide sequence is TGTGCCAGCAGCTTAGGGCCCAGGGAAGGCGAGCAGTACTTC.